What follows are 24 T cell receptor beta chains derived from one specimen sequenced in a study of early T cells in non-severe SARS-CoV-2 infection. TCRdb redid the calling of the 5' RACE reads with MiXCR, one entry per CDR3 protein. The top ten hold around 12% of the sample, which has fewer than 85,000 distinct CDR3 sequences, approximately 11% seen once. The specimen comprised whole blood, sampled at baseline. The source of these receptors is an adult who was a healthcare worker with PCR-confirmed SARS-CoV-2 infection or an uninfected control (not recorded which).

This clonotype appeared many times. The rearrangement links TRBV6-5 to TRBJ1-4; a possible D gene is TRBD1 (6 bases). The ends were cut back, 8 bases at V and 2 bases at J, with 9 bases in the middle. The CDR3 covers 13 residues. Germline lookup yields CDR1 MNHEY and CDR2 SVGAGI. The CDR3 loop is CASGTLTNEKLFF. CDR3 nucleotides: TGTGCCAGCGGGACACTGACTAATGAAAAACTGTTTTTT.

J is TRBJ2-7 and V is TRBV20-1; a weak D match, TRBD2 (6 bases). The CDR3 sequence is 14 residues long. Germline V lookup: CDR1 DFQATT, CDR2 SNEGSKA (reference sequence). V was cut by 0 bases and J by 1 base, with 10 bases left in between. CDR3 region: CSAREKAGSYEQYF. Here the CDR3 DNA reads TGCAGTGCTAGAGAGAAAGCGGGTTCCTACGAGCAGTACTTC.

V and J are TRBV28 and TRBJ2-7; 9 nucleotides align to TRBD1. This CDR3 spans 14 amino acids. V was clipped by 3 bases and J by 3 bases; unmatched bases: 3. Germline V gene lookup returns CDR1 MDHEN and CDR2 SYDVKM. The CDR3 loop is CASSFWGQGYEQYF. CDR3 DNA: TGTGCCAGCAGTTTTTGGGGACAGGGCTACGAGCAGTACTTC.

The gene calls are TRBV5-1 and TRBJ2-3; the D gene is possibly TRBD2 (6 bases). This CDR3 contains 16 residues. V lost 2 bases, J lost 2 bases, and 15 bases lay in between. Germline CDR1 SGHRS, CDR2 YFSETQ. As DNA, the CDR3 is TGCGCCAGCAGCTTCGGGCCCCCGGGGGACACAGATACGCAGTATTTT. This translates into CASSFGPPGDTDTQYF.

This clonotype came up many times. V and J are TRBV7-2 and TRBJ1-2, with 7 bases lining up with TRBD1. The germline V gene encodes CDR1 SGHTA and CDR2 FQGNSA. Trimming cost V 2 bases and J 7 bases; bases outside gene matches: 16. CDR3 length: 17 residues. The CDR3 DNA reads TGTGCCAGCAGCTTAAGATCTGGGACAGTCGGTCGACTTGGCTACACCTTC. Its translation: CASSLRSGTVGRLGYTF.

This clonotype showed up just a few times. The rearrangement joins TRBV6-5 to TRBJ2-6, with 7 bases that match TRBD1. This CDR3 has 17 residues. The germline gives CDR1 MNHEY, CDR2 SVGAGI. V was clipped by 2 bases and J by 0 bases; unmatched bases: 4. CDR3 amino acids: CASSYGDSHSGANVLTF. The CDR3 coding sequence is TGTGCCAGCAGTTACGGGGACAGTCACTCTGGGGCCAACGTCCTGACTTTC.

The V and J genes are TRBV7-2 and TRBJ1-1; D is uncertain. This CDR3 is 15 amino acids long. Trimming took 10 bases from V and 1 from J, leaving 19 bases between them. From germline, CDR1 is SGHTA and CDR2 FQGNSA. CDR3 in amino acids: CATLLDRAWNTEAFF. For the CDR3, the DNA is TGTGCCACCCTCCTTGATAGGGCTTGGAACACTGAAGCTTTCTTT.

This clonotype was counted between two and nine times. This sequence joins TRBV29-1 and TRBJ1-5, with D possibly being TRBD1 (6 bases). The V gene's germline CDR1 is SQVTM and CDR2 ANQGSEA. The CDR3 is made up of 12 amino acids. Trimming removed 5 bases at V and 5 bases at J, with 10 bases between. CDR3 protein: CSVSQGDQPQHF. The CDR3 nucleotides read TGCAGCGTTTCACAGGGAGATCAGCCCCAGCATTTT.

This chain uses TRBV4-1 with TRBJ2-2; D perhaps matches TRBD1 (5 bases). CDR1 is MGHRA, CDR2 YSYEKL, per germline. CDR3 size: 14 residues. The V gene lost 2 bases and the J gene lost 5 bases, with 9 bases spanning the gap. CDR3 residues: CASSQNQGTGELFF. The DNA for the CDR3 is TGCGCCAGCAGCCAAAACCAGGGTACCGGGGAGCTGTTTTTT.

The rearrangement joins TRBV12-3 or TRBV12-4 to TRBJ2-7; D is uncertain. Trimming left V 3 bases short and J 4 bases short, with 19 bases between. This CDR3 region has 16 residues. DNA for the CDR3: TGTGCCAGCAGTTTCATAAGTACCTTCGACTCATACGAGCAGTACTTC. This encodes CASSFISTFDSYEQYF.

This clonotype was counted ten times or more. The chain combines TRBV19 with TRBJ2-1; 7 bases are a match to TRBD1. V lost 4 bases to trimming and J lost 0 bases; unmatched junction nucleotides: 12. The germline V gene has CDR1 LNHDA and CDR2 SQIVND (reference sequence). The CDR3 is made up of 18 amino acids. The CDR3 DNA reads TGTGCCAGTAGTACCCCGAGACAGGGCTCGAGCTCCTACAATGAGCAGTTCTTC. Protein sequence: CASSTPRQGSSSYNEQFF.

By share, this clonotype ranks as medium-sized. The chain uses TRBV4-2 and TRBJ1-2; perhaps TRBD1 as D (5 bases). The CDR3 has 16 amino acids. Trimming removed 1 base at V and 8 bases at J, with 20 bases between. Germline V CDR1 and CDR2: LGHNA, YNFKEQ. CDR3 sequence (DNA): TGTGCCAGCAGCCAAGTGCTTGGGGGGGGATCGCAAGGCTACACCTTC. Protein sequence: CASSQVLGGGSQGYTF.

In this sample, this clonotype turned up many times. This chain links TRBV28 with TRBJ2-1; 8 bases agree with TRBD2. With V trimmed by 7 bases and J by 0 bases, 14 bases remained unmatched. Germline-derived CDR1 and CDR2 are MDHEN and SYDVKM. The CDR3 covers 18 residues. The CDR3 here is CASTTWSGGRSSYNEQFF. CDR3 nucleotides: TGTGCCAGCACCACCTGGTCGGGAGGGCGGAGCTCCTACAATGAGCAGTTCTTC.

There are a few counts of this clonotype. The CDR3 region has the DNA TGCAGTGCAGGAGATCCGGGACAGGTGACTTTAAAAGAGACCCAGTACTTC. This gives the protein CSAGDPGQVTLKETQYF. This chain links TRBV20-1 with TRBJ2-5; the match to TRBD1 covers 8 bases. Germline assignment: CDR1 DFQATT and CDR2 SNEGSKA (reference sequence). Trimming at V came to 6 bases and at J to 3 bases, leaving 18 bases not matched to a gene. CDR3 length: 17 residues.

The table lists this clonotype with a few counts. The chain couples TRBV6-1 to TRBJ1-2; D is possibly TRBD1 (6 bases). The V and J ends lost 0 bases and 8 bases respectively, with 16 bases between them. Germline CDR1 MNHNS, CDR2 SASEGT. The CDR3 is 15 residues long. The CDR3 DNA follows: TGTGCCAGCAGTGAAGCGCAGGGGCCAACACGAGGCTACACCTTC. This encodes CASSEAQGPTRGYTF.

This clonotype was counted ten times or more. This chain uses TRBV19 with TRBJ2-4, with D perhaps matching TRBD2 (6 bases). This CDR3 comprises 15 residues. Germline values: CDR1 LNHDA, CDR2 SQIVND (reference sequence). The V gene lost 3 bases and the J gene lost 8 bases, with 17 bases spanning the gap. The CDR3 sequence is CASSMVGGDSDIQYF. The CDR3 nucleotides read TGTGCCAGTAGTATGGTAGGAGGGGATTCGGACATTCAGTACTTC.

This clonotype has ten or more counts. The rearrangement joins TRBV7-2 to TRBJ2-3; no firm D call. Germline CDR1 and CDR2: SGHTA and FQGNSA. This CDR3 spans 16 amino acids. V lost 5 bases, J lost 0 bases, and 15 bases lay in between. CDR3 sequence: CASSARSSFSTDTQYF. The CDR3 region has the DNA TGTGCCAGCAGCGCCCGGAGTTCCTTTAGCACAGATACGCAGTATTTT. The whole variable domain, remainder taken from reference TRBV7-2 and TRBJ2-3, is GAGVSQSPSNKVTEKGKDVELRCDPISGHTALYWYRQSLGQGLEFLIYFQGNSAPDKSGLPSDRFSAERTGGSVSTLTIQRTQQEDSAVYLCASSARSSFSTDTQYFGPGTRLTVL.

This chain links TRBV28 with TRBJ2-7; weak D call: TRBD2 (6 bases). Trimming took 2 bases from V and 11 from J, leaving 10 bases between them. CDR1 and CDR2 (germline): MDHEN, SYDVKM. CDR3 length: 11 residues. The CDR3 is CASSLTGVEYF. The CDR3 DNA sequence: TGTGCCAGCAGTTTAACGGGAGTTGAGTACTTC. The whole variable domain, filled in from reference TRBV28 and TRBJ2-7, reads DVKVTQSSRYLVKRTGEKVFLECVQDMDHENMFWYRQDPGLGLRLIYFSYDVKMKEKGDIPEGYSVSREKKERFSLILESASTNQTSMYLCASSLTGVEYFGPGTRLTVT.

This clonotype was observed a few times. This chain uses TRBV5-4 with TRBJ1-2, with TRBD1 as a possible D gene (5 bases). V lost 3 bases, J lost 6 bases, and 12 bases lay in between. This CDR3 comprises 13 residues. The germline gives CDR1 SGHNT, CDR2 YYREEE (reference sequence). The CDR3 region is CASSSMDKNGYTF. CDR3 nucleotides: TGTGCCAGCAGCTCTATGGACAAGAATGGCTACACCTTC.

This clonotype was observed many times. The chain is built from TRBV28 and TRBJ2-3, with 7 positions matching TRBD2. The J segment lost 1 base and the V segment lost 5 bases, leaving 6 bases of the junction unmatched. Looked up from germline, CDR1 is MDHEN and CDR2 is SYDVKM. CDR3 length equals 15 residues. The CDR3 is CASSRSGDRTDTQYF. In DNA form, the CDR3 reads TGTGCCAGCAGTCGCAGCGGGGACCGCACAGATACGCAGTATTTT.

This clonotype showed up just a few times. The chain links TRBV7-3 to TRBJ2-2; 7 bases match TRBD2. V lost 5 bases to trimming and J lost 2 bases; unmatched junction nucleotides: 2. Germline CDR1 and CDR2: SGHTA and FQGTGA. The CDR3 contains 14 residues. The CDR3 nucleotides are TGTGCCAGCAGCCGGGACTACAACACCGGGGAGCTGTTTTTT. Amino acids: CASSRDYNTGELFF. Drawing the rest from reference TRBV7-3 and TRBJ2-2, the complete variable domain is GAGVSQTPSNKVTEKGKYVELRCDPISGHTALYWYRQSLGQGPEFLIYFQGTGAADDSGLPNDRFFAVRPEGSVSTLKIQRTERGDSAVYLCASSRDYNTGELFFGEGSRLTVL.

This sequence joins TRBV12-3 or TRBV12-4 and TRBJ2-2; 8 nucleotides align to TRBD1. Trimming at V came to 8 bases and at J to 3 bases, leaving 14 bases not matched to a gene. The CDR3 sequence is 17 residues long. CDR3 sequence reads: CASRKGLTGADTGELFF. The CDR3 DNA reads TGTGCCAGCCGGAAAGGTTTGACAGGGGCCGACACCGGGGAGCTGTTTTTT.

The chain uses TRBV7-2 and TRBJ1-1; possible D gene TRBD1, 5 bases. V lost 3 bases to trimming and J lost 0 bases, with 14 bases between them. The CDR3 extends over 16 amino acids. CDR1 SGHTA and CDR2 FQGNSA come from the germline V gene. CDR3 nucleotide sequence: TGTGCCAGCAGCTTGATCAGGGCCTCCCTGAACACTGAAGCTTTCTTT. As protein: CASSLIRASLNTEAFF.

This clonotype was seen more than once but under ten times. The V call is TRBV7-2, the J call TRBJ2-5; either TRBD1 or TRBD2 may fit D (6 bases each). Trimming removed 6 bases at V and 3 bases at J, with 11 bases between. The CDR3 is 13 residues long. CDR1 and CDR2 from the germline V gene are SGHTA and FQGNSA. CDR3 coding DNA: TGTGCCAGCAGTAGGGGGGCAGAAGAGACCCAGTACTTC. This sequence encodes CASSRGAEETQYF.